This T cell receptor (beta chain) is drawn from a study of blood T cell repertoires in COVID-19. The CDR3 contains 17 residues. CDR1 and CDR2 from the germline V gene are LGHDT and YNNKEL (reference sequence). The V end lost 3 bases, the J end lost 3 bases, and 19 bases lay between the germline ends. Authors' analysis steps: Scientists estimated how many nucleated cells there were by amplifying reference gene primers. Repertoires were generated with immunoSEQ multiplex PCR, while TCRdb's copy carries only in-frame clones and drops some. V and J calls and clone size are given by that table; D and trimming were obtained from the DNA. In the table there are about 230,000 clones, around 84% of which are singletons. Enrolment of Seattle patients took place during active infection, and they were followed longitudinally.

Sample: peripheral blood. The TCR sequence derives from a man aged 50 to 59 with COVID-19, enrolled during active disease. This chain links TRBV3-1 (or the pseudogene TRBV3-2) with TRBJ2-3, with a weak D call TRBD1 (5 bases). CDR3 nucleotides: TGTGCCAGCAGCCAGAACCTCGACAGCGTTGGGACAGATACGCAGTATTTT. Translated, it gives CASSQNLDSVGTDTQYF.